This T cell receptor beta chain was identified in a study of graft-versus-host responses after intestinal transplantation. In the study overall: Once they had received anti-thymocyte globulin induction, all recipients took tacrolimus and steroids for around three years. Study-wide results and limits: Association was observed between peak circulating GvH clone levels and early post-transplant HvG declines. Recipient-marrow GvH clones were detected, some having first appeared in ileum or blood. High graft-versus-host to host-versus-graft clonal ratios were seen in allografts of patients with graft-donor T cell macrochimerism.

A note on this clone: The antigen remains unidentified.

The protocol was immunoSEQ multiplex PCR, while the TCRdb copy is restricted to in-frame clones and leaves out a portion. The table lists 90,000 to 100,000 clones, 75% to 95% of them singletons. This sequence originates from a human donor who received an intestinal transplant. The sequencing here drew on unstimulated CD8+ T cells sorted from spleen or lymph node cells, taken before intestinal transplant.

In DNA form, the CDR3 reads TGTGCCAGCAGTTTAGTGGGACTAGCGGGACCGTACGAGCAGTACTTC. Translating gives CASSLVGLAGPYEQYF. The V gene is TRBV27, the J gene TRBJ2-7, with TRBD2 identical over 13 bases. V lost 2 bases and J lost 4; bases outside the gene matches: 5. This CDR3 comprises 16 residues. Germline CDR1 is MNHEY and CDR2 is SMNVEV (reference sequence).